These T cell receptor beta chains were read from a single sample in a study of CD8 T cells in Susac syndrome. TCRdb passed the immunoSEQ multiplex PCR reads through MiXCR, listing each CDR3 protein once. Here the sample spans some 52,000 distinct CDR3 sequences, 93% being singletons. Sequencing was carried out using CD8+ T cells from PBMCs. Receptor source: a human donor with multiple sclerosis. Each CDR3 is given with its conserved first and last residue. Each record gives: clone size, V gene, J gene, D gene, CDR3 DNA, CDR3 protein. A D gene is named only where the DNA matches it firmly. Part of the rows lack a size; the others show once, few, many or a class for expanded clones.

>NA|TRBV29-1|TRBJ1-1|TRBD1
TGCAGCGTTGCGTCCGGGACAGCGAACACTGAAGCTTTCTTT
CSVASGTANTEAFF
>NA|TRBV5-1|TRBJ1-2|NA
TGCGCCAGCAGCGGCCGGGACCGCTACACCTTC
CASSGRDRYTF
>NA|TRBV7-8|TRBJ2-1|NA
TGTGCCAGCAGCGTCTGGACGGCCGGAGCGGAGCAGTTCTTC
CASSVWTAGAEQFF
>NA|TRBV20-1|TRBJ2-5|TRBD2
TGCAGTGCTAGAGATACTGGTGGACTAGCGGGGGGGCTGAAGACCCAGTACTTC
CSARDTGGLAGGLKTQYF
>once|TRBV4-1|TRBJ2-1|NA
TGCGCCAGCAGCCGGCGGGGACCTAAAAATGAGCAGTTCTTC
CASSRRGPKNEQFF
>NA|TRBV4-2|TRBJ1-6|NA
TGTGCCAGCAGCCAAGATGGGGATCCACCCCTCCACTTT
CASSQDGDPPLHF
>NA|TRBV27|TRBJ2-3|NA
TGTGCCAGCAGTTTAAGACTTATCACAGATACGCAGTATTTT
CASSLRLITDTQYF
>NA|TRBV6-5|TRBJ1-2|TRBD1
TGTGCCAGCAGTTTGGAGATGGCAGGGGGTTATGGCTACACCTTC
CASSLEMAGGYGYTF
>NA|TRBV12-3/TRBV12-4|TRBJ1-5|NA
TGTGCCACCGCAGAGGGCAATCAGCCCCAGCATTTT
CATAEGNQPQHF
>NA|TRBV28|TRBJ1-5|NA
TGTGCCACCATAGACCAGGGACTGAGCAATCAGCCCCAGCATTTT
CATIDQGLSNQPQHF
>NA|TRBV7-9|TRBJ1-2|TRBD1
TGTGCCAGCAGCCACCCTGACAGGGGGGATGGCTACACCTTC
CASSHPDRGDGYTF
>NA|TRBV5-8|TRBJ2-6|TRBD1
TGTGCCACCCCGACAGGGGACCAACCTCTCTCTGGGGCCAACGTCCTGACTTTC
CATPTGDQPLSGANVLTF
>NA|TRBV7-9|TRBJ2-7|TRBD2
TGTGCCAGCAGCCCCTCTAGCGGGGGTCGGGACGAGCAGTACTTC
CASSPSSGGRDEQYF
>once|TRBV7-9|TRBJ1-4|TRBD1
TGTGCCAGCACCGACGACAGGGCTCGAGAAAAACTGTTTTTT
CASTDDRAREKLFF
>NA|TRBV4-3|TRBJ2-3|TRBD2
TGCGCCAGCAGCCAAGTTCTGGGCGGGGGGGAATCAGATACGCAGTATTTT
CASSQVLGGGESDTQYF
>NA|TRBV7-9|TRBJ2-1|TRBD2
TGTGCCAGCAGCCTCCCTAACGGACTAGCCGACTCCTACAATGAGCAGTTCTTC
CASSLPNGLADSYNEQFF
>NA|TRBV11-2|TRBJ2-7|NA
TGTGCCAGCAGCTTCGGGACGGACTTGGAGCAGTACTTC
CASSFGTDLEQYF
>NA|TRBV6-2/TRBV6-3|TRBJ1-5|NA
TGTGCCAGCAGTTACTCTCAGGGCCATCAGCCCCAGCATTTT
CASSYSQGHQPQHF
>once|TRBV28|TRBJ1-6|NA
TGTGCCAGCAGTTCCCCGTGGGAAATCAGGAATTCACCCCTCCACTTT
CASSSPWEIRNSPLHF
>few|TRBV15|TRBJ1-4|TRBD1
TGTGCCACCGGGACAGGGATAACTAATGAAAAGCTGTTTTTT
CATGTGITNEKLFF
>NA|TRBV27|TRBJ2-1|NA
TGTGCCAGCACCATAAGGGGGGGAAATGAGCAGTTCTTC
CASTIRGGNEQFF
>NA|TRBV3-1|TRBJ2-7|NA
TGTGCCAGCTCGCCTACCGGGACTTTCTCCTACGAGCAGTACTTC
CASSPTGTFSYEQYF
>NA|TRBV19|TRBJ1-5|NA
TGTGCCAGTAGTATAGAGCCCAGGGGTCATCAGCCCCAGCATTTT
CASSIEPRGHQPQHF
>NA|TRBV4-3|TRBJ1-2|NA
TGCGCCAGCAGCCAAGATAGGTTAAGGACGGACTATGGCTACACCTTC
CASSQDRLRTDYGYTF
>NA|TRBV5-1|TRBJ2-3|TRBD2
TGCGCCAGCAGCGGGCGGGCGGGGGGCAGCACAGATACGCAGTATTTT
CASSGRAGGSTDTQYF
>NA|TRBV7-2|TRBJ1-2|NA
TGTGCCAGCAGGGAAATTAGCGCCAGTTATGGCTACACCTTC
CASREISASYGYTF
>NA|TRBV20-1|TRBJ2-7|NA
TGCAGTGCTAGAGACCGACAAGCGTCCTACGAGCAGTACTTC
CSARDRQASYEQYF
>NA|TRBV5-6|TRBJ1-1|NA
TGTGCCAGCAGCTTGGAGGACACTGAAGCTTTCTTT
CASSLEDTEAFF
>NA|TRBV12-3/TRBV12-4|TRBJ2-3|TRBD2
TGTGCCAGCAGTCCAGATAGCGGGGGGGCCCTAGATACGCAGTATTTT
CASSPDSGGALDTQYF
>NA|TRBV19|TRBJ2-7|NA
TGTGCCAGTAGTTGGACAGACTCCAGCTACGAGCAGTACTTC
CASSWTDSSYEQYF
>NA|TRBV28|TRBJ1-1|NA
TGTGCCAGCAGTCCGGACGATGCTGAAGCTTTCTTT
CASSPDDAEAFF
>NA|TRBV7-6|TRBJ2-7|NA
TGTGCCAGCAGCTTTAAGGGTGCCCACGAGCAGTACTTC
CASSFKGAHEQYF